The 15 T cell receptor beta chains in this list originate from one sample, sequenced in a study of shared clonotypes between healthy human individuals. Only in-frame clones appear in the TCRdb table, and some are missing; sequencing was by immunoSEQ multiplex PCR. The sample has 1 million to 1.2 million clones; 70% to 80% are singletons. Sequencing was performed on memory CD4+ T cells from PBMCs. The sample's subset: CD45RA-negative fraction. These receptors all stem from a man between 18 and 29 years old in good health. Some clones in this sample may be carry-over from other donors' samples.

The rearrangement joins TRBV30 to TRBJ1-4; D may be TRBD1 (6 bases). Trimming left V 0 bases short and J 4 bases short, with 12 bases between. The CDR3 sequence is 15 residues long. Germline V CDR1 and CDR2: GTSNPN, SVGIG (reference sequence). CDR3 loop: CAWSVNRVSNEKLFF. For the CDR3, the DNA is TGTGCCTGGAGTGTTAACAGGGTCAGTAATGAAAAACTGTTTTTT.

The chain has TRBV4-1 and TRBJ2-2; 9 positions match TRBD2. J was trimmed by 11 bases and V by 4 bases; bases with no gene match: 14. The germline V gene has CDR1 MGHRA and CDR2 YSYEKL. There are 16 residues in the CDR3. CDR3 residues: CASSPSGLALGGELFF. The CDR3 region has the DNA TGCGCCAGCAGCCCCTCGGGACTAGCCTTAGGCGGAGAGCTGTTTTTT.

Here the CDR3 reads CASSRHTGIGANVLTF. CDR3 bases: TGTGCCAGCAGCCGCCACACGGGGATTGGGGCCAACGTCCTGACTTTC. The chain combines TRBV7-9 with TRBJ2-6, with D maybe TRBD2 (5 bases). The CDR3 is 16 amino acids. Germline CDR1 and CDR2: SEHNR and FQNEAQ (reference sequence). Trimming left V 5 bases short and J 3 bases short, with 14 bases between.

The V call is TRBV7-2, the J call TRBJ2-6, with 13 bases matching TRBD2. Losses at the gene ends were 4 bases for V and 4 bases for J; bases not matched to a gene: 7. Per the germline V gene, CDR1 is SGHTA and CDR2 is FQGNSA. The length of the CDR3 is 18 residues. The CDR3: CASSSRPGLAGGANVLTF. For the CDR3, the DNA is TGTGCCAGCAGCTCAAGACCGGGACTAGCGGGAGGGGCCAACGTCCTGACTTTC.

V is TRBV6-6 and J is TRBJ2-2, with D maybe TRBD1 (6 bases). Germline lookup yields CDR1 MNHNY and CDR2 SVGAGI (reference sequence). V was cut by 4 bases and J by 13 bases, with 13 bases left in between. This CDR3 has 12 residues. CDR3 coding DNA: TGTGCCAGCAGTTCACAGGGAAGGGGGCTGTTTTTT. Protein: CASSSQGRGLFF.

The genes are TRBV28 and TRBJ1-2; the D gene is possibly TRBD1 (6 bases). The CDR3 length is 15 residues. Trimming stripped 6 bases from V and 7 bases from J, with 21 bases between. Germline lookup yields CDR1 MDHEN and CDR2 SYDVKM. In DNA, the CDR3 is TGTGCCAGCAGGCCTGGGGGGGGCATTAGTCTTGGCTACACCTTC. It specifies CASRPGGGISLGYTF.

This clone turned up a few times. This chain joins TRBV7-2 and TRBJ2-7; D may be TRBD1 (6 bases). The CDR3 is 15 residues long. V was trimmed by 4 bases and J by 2 bases, leaving 15 bases between them. The germline V gene has CDR1 SGHTA and CDR2 FQGNSA. The chain's CDR3 is CASSSQGGQAYEQYF. CDR3 nucleotides: TGTGCCAGCAGCTCCCAAGGGGGACAAGCCTACGAGCAGTACTTC.

V and J are TRBV2 and TRBJ1-2; 7 nucleotides match TRBD1. V shed 6 bases, J shed 1 base, and the junction held 5 bases outside the gene matches. CDR1 is SNHLY and CDR2 is FYNNEI in the germline V gene. The CDR3 consists of 14 residues. The CDR3 bases are TGTGCCAGCAGGCGGGACAGACATAACTATGGCTACACCTTC. The encoded protein is CASRRDRHNYGYTF. Full variable domain (rest looked up from reference TRBV2 and TRBJ1-2): EPEVTQTPSHQVTQMGQEVILRCVPISNHLYFYWYRQILGQKVEFLVSFYNNEISEKSEIFDDQFSVERPDGSNFTLKIRSTKLEDSAMYFCASRRDRHNYGYTFGSGTRLTVV.

This clone was recorded only once. The J gene is TRBJ1-4, the V gene TRBV9; D not resolved. Per the germline V gene, CDR1 is SGDLS and CDR2 is YYNGEE. V shed 0 bases and J shed 6 bases, with 12 bases lying between them. This CDR3 has 15 amino acids. CDR3 bases: TGTGCCAGCAGCGTAGGGATAGGGAAGTATGAAAAACTGTTTTTT. Encoded protein: CASSVGIGKYEKLFF.

This clone was detected a few times. This chain uses TRBV2 with TRBJ2-2; TRBD2 matches 10 bases. V shed 4 bases, J shed 7 bases, and the junction held 12 bases outside the gene matches. The V gene's germline CDR1 is SNHLY and CDR2 FYNNEI. The CDR3 has 17 amino acids. For the CDR3, the DNA is TGTGCCAGCAGTGGGACTAGCGGTTCCCGGGTGAGCGGGGAGCTGTTTTTT. Its protein is CASSGTSGSRVSGELFF.

The chain couples TRBV11-1 to TRBJ1-4; D is undetermined. The CDR3 is 14 amino acids. Germline CDR1 is SGHAT and CDR2 is FQDESV (reference sequence). V dropped 1 base and J dropped 3 bases, with 6 bases sitting between them. As DNA, the CDR3 is TGTGCCAGCAGCTTAGACCGTCCTAATGAAAAACTGTTTTTT. Translated, it gives CASSLDRPNEKLFF.

The V gene is TRBV2, the J gene TRBJ1-4; 7 nucleotides line up with TRBD1. This CDR3 is 13 amino acids long. The V segment lost 7 bases and the J segment 7 bases; nucleotides outside the gene matches: 6. Looked up from germline, CDR1 is SNHLY and CDR2 is FYNNEI. In DNA form, the CDR3 reads TGTGCCAGCACCGCCGGGACAGCTGAAAAACTGTTTTTT. This sequence encodes CASTAGTAEKLFF. The variable domain in full, with the rest retrieved from reference TRBV2 and TRBJ1-4, is EPEVTQTPSHQVTQMGQEVILRCVPISNHLYFYWYRQILGQKVEFLVSFYNNEISEKSEIFDDQFSVERPDGSNFTLKIRSTKLEDSAMYFCASTAGTAEKLFFGSGTQLSVL.

V gene TRBV11-2 combines with J gene TRBJ2-7; TRBD2 aligns across 9 bases. The CDR3 runs 14 residues. Germline values: CDR1 SGHAT, CDR2 FQNNGV. V shed 5 bases, J shed 4 bases, and the junction held 6 bases outside the gene matches. CDR3 in amino acids: CASSNWREGYEQYF. CDR3 bases: TGTGCCAGCAGCAACTGGCGGGAGGGATACGAGCAGTACTTC.

The chain recombines TRBV2 with TRBJ2-5; possibly TRBD2 for D (5 bases). Germline V gene lookup returns CDR1 SNHLY and CDR2 FYNNEI. This CDR3 is built from 13 residues. V was clipped by 8 bases and J by 2 bases, with 12 bases between them. The CDR3 protein is CASVKDFQETQYF. The CDR3 DNA reads as TGTGCCAGCGTGAAGGACTTTCAAGAGACCCAGTACTTC. The variable domain in full, completed from reference TRBV2 and TRBJ2-5, reads EPEVTQTPSHQVTQMGQEVILRCVPISNHLYFYWYRQILGQKVEFLVSFYNNEISEKSEIFDDQFSVERPDGSNFTLKIRSTKLEDSAMYFCASVKDFQETQYFGPGTRLLVL.

CDR3 amino acids: CATWVVVNEQFF. As DNA, the CDR3 is TGTGCCACCTGGGTTGTCGTCAATGAGCAGTTCTTC. The genes are TRBV2 and TRBJ2-1; D gene unclear. The V and J ends lost 10 bases and 6 bases respectively, with 13 bases between them. The germline V gene has CDR1 SNHLY and CDR2 FYNNEI. The CDR3 is 12 residues long.